This T cell receptor (beta chain) appears in the sequencing data of a study of tumor-infiltrating lymphocytes in primary liver carcinoma. General observations from the study: Reduced overlap was seen in tumor-adjacent and tumor-blood pairs versus tumor region pairs. Samples, which were bulk and unsorted, did not allow CD4+ and CD8+ repertoires to be compared.

The V gene's germline CDR1 is SGHKS and CDR2 YYEKEE (reference sequence). CDR3 length: 14 residues. V lost 3 bases and J 2 bases, leaving 8 bases between the germline ends. RNA was extracted from whole blood without cell sorting, alongside germline DNA. They drew about 4 milliliters of peripheral blood before surgery. From roughly 0.55 ug of total RNA, TCR beta-specific cDNA was reverse-transcribed using a constant-region primer. Libraries for TCR beta were built through three nested multiplex PCR rounds, which together made up a slightly modified ARM-PCR procedure. For approximately 10 cycles apiece, the opening two PCR rounds ran with TRBV1-TRBV30 forward primers and a C-beta reverse primer. MiXCR, applied by TCRdb to the multiplex PCR reads, yields one record per CDR3 protein. The table shows some 180,000 distinct CDR3 sequences, with roughly 60% occurring only once. In this sample, this clonotype turned up a few times. Its antigen remains unidentified.

The receptor was isolated from a man in his forties with primary liver carcinoma and hepatitis B virus infection. Source material: peripheral blood. The V gene is TRBV5-5, the J gene TRBJ2-2; TRBD2 is a possible D gene (6 bases). The CDR3 DNA is TGTGCCAGCAGCTCGGGGGTTAACACCGGGGAGCTGTTTTTT. This gives the protein CASSSGVNTGELFF.